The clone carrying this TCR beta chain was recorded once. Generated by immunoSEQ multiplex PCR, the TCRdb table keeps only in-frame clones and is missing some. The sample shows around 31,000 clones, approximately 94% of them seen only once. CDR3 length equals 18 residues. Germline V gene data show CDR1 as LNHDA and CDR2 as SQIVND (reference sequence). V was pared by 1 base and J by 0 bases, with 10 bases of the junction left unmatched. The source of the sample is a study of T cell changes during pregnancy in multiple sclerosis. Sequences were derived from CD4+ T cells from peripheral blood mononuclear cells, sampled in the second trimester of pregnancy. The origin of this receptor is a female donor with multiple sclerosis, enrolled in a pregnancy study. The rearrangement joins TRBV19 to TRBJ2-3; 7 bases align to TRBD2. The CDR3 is CASSIAGRTRTSTDTQYF. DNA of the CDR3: TGTGCCAGTAGTATAGCCGGACGGACTAGAACTAGCACAGATACGCAGTATTTT.